This record looks at one TCR beta chain sequence and its context. Its antigen is not yet known. No per-base quality is available; no much larger clone lies one base away. The data originate from a study of CD4 T cells in relation to SARS-CoV-2 and coronaviruses (dated by TCRdb to the early 2020s). Notes on the research overall: In the ViraFEST assay, PBMCs were grown with antigen for around nine days, and TCR beta CDR3s were then sequenced to identify antigen-specific clonal expansions. HLA restriction was mapped for shared crossreactive spike epitopes using patient-derived lymphoblastoid cell lines. Samples from three pre-COVID donors and the naive versus memory experiments were sequenced with the Adaptive Biotechnologies TCR-sequencing kit; other data were Illumina-based. For other donors in the study, expansion assays were sequenced with a different, Illumina-based TCR-beta assay. At the level of individual TCR clonotypes, the study evaluated whether memory CD4+ T cells crossreact between the spike proteins of SARS-CoV-2 and those of common cold coronaviruses. The negative reference condition was either a culture with an HIV-1 Nef peptide pool or a culture with no peptide.

Library construction relied on the immunoSEQ multiplex PCR assay. The study's processing was this. During preprocessing, nonproductive sequences were discarded, as were any CDR3s that did not begin with C, did not end with F or W, or were shorter than 7 amino acids. The MANAFEST web app identified antigen-specific clonotypes based on expansion compared with the reference and other culture wells. A clone counted as positive if significantly expanded in 2 of 3 replicate wells versus the reference culture at FDR below 0.05. For a clone to be considered positive, significant expansion relative to all other tandem wells and an odds ratio above 5 were also required. CDR3 homology was measured as pairwise Levenshtein distance, computed with the stringdist R package after trimming three terminal residues from each end. This immuneACCESS table, as held by TCRdb, lists in-frame sequences with V and J called but not all clones. Of the missing ones, under half trace to an unresolved V gene in checked studies; the others have no known cause. V and J calls plus clone size are reproduced from that table; the DNA served to infer D and trimming. This sample comprises approximately 21,000 clones, around four fifths of them detected only once. The top ten constitute approximately 19% of the sample.

The research as a whole found: Because the crossreactivity analysis focused on spike protein, crossreactivity against other viral proteins was not assessed. Pre-pandemic and post-infection samples were not both contributed by any donor, so tracing of the source of pre-existing responses was limited. Small numbers of patients and of tested TCRs limited the study. Approximately 61% of donors had memory CD4+ clonotypes that crossrecognized SARS-CoV-2 and at least one common cold coronavirus spike. Compared with monoreactive clones, crossreactive clones had significantly weaker SARS-CoV-2-driven expansion, a result consistent with antigenic imprinting.

CD4+ T cells from unexposed donors were collected before the COVID-19 pandemic (2011-2018). After around 11 days of culture, CD4+ T cells were isolated with the EasySep CD4+ T cell isolation kit. As cell numbers permitted, CD4+ T cells from unexposed donors were tested for reactivity to SARS-CoV-2 S and N and to four common cold coronavirus spike pools. Approximately 1.8 million PBMCs per well were cultured in IMDM with roughly 5% human AB serum and about 9.7 IU/ml IL-2. Half of the culture medium was replaced with fresh IL-2-containing medium on days 3 and 7. In general, every peptide culture condition was set up in three replicate wells. The leukapheresis product for the unexposed donors was obtained through commercial purchase. Ficoll-Paque PLUS gradient centrifugation was used to isolate PBMCs from leukapheresis product or whole blood. PBMCs were either used fresh in the expansion assay or cryopreserved at -140 degrees C. The QIAamp Micro DNA Kit was used to extract genomic DNA from the CD4+ T cells.

The junction carries 19 bases between V and J, which are trimmed by 4 bases and 1 base respectively. Looking up the germline V gene (reference sequence) yields CDR1 LGHDT and CDR2 YNNKEL. Including the terminal cysteine and phenylalanine, the CDR3 comprises 17 residues. Just the 51-base CDR3 DNA is kept, in frame starting at base 1. What was sequenced was CD4+ T cells from PBMCs, cultured in vitro. The receptor chain draws on TRBV3-1 (or the pseudogene TRBV3-2) and TRBJ1-1; no confident D gene assignment can be made. This clonotype was sampled from a human donor in good health. The CDR3 has the sequence CASSPSDPVGTNTEAFF. The nucleotide sequence reads TGTGCCAGCAGCCCTTCGGACCCCGTGGGAACGAACACTGAAGCTTTCTTT.